This T cell receptor (beta chain) emerged from a study of T cell responses to AZD1222 COVID-19 vaccine. V was cut by 2 bases and J by 2 bases, with 10 bases left in between. The length of the CDR3 is 14 residues. Germline values: CDR1 MDHEN, CDR2 SYDVKM. Sequenced by immunoSEQ multiplex PCR; TCRdb stores in-frame clones only, minus some. This sample has 40,000 to 45,000 clones, with 83% found just once. The source was peripheral blood, collected on day 0 of AZD1222 vaccination. This rearrangement joins TRBV28 to TRBJ2-7; a possible D gene is TRBD1 (5 bases). The sequence was collected from an adult in good health. The CDR3 is CASSLGANPYEQYF. In DNA form, the CDR3 reads TGTGCCAGCAGTTTAGGGGCCAACCCCTACGAGCAGTACTTC.